This T cell receptor (beta chain) was sequenced in a study of T cell clonotyping in hematopoietic cell transplantation. Findings of the study overall: Few recipient clonotypes overlapped donors; over 95% were de novo at given depth. No sorting was done, leaving CD4 and CD8 contributions mixed. Recipient TCR diversity dropped after transplant; expanded clonotypes rose from day 30 to 180.

A word on this clone: What it binds is not known.

TCRdb keeps only in-frame clones here, not all; method: immunoSEQ multiplex PCR. The sample has 7,500 to 8,500 clones, under 70% seen once; the top ten hold 20% to 25%. Trimming pared 5 bases from V and 0 bases from J, leaving 18 bases between. Germline V gene sequence: CDR1 MNHEY, CDR2 SMNVEV (reference sequence). The CDR3 is 17 amino acids. The chain joins TRBV27 to TRBJ2-3, with D tentatively TRBD2 (6 bases). The clonotype originates from a male patient between 60 and 69 years old who had an allogeneic stem cell transplant from an unrelated donor, so the T cells may come from the graft donor. Some clones in this sample may be carry-over from other donors' samples. The specimen comprised peripheral blood mononuclear cells, sampled 100 days after allogeneic stem cell transplant. CDR3: CASSPSGWASSTDTQYF. Written as DNA, the CDR3 is TGTGCCAGCAGTCCCAGCGGGTGGGCATCTAGCACAGATACGCAGTATTTT.